This entry lists 31 T cell receptor beta chains sequenced from one sample in a study of blood T cell repertoires in COVID-19 (dated by TCRdb to the early 2020s). The method was the immunoSEQ multiplex PCR assay. TCRdb took this table from immuneACCESS and kept in-frame rearrangements with V and J called. Such tables lack part of the clones; where checked against another copy, unresolved V genes explain under half of the gap, and the rest is unexplained. The sample includes 270,000 or so clones, with roughly 84% observed a single time. Roughly 3% of the sample is taken by the ten largest. Sequencing was done on a sample of peripheral blood. The receptor source for this set is a woman aged 18-29 years with acute or convalescent COVID-19.

The chain has TRBV4-3 and TRBJ2-1; 7 bases map to TRBD2. V lost 1 base and J lost 7; bases outside the gene matches: 10. CDR1 LGHNA and CDR2 YSLEER come from the germline V gene. CDR3 length: 16 residues. The CDR3 nucleotides read TGCGCCAGCAGCCAAGTAACGGGAGGACCGAATAATGAGCAGTTCTTC. Translating it yields CASSQVTGGPNNEQFF.

The chain joins TRBV19 to TRBJ1-2; 9 nucleotides align to TRBD1. The V gene's germline CDR1 is LNHDA and CDR2 SQIVND (reference sequence). CDR3 length: 16 amino acids. The junction had 6 bases not matched to a gene; V was cut back by 4 bases and J by 0 bases. The CDR3 spells CASSTRDRASNYGYTF. The CDR3 nucleotides read TGTGCCAGTAGTACCCGGGACAGGGCATCTAACTATGGCTACACCTTC.

The CDR3 protein is CASSSRGGNTEAFF. CDR3 coding DNA: TGTGCCAGCAGCTCCCGGGGGGGTAACACTGAAGCTTTCTTT. The chain combines TRBV5-4 with TRBJ1-1, with D possibly being TRBD1 (5 bases). The CDR3 sequence is 14 residues long. Germline CDR1 SGHNT, CDR2 YYREEE (reference sequence). The V end was cut by 3 bases, the J end by 2 bases, with 11 bases between.

The V gene is TRBV6-5, the J gene TRBJ1-4; 8 bases are a match to TRBD1. The length of the CDR3 is 14 residues. The V and J ends lost 9 bases and 4 bases, in that order; junction bases with no gene match: 7. Looked up from germline, CDR1 is MNHEY and CDR2 is SVGAGI. The chain's CDR3 is CASRQGIRNEKLFF. For the CDR3, the DNA is TGTGCCAGTCGACAGGGGATTCGTAATGAAAAACTGTTTTTT.

The CDR3 here is CASRPPTGLEQFF. DNA for the CDR3: TGTGCCAGCAGACCGCCGACAGGGCTCGAGCAGTTCTTC. J is TRBJ2-1 and V is TRBV28, with TRBD1 identical over 7 bases. This CDR3 has 13 residues. Germline V gene data show CDR1 as MDHEN and CDR2 as SYDVKM. The trim removed 6 bases at V and 10 bases at J, leaving 9 bases unmatched.

This clone occurred a few times. The V and J genes are TRBV3-1 (or the pseudogene TRBV3-2) and TRBJ2-1; 8 bases are shared with TRBD2. The V gene's germline CDR1 is LGHDT and CDR2 YNNKEL (reference sequence). The CDR3 runs 15 residues. The trim removed 6 bases at V and 8 bases at J, leaving 12 bases unmatched. CDR3 DNA sequence: TGTGCCAGCAGTCTACCGGGACTAGATGTCCATGAGCAGTTCTTC. Its translation is CASSLPGLDVHEQFF.

The chain combines TRBV5-8 with TRBJ2-3; D is perhaps TRBD1 (5 bases). The CDR3 length is 15 residues. Trimming removed 1 base from V and 4 bases from J, with 13 bases in between. The germline V gene has CDR1 SGHTS and CDR2 YDEGEE. CDR3 protein: CASSLLQDVSDTQYF. The CDR3 DNA sequence: TGTGCCAGCAGCTTGCTACAGGATGTTTCAGATACGCAGTATTTT.

This chain connects TRBV29-1 to TRBJ2-3; 12 bases are shared with TRBD2. The CDR3 spans 15 residues. Trimming removed 7 bases from V and 3 bases from J; junction bases left unmatched: 8. Germline V gene lookup returns CDR1 SQVTM and CDR2 ANQGSEA. In DNA, the CDR3 is TGCAGCGCGATACCGACTAGCGGGAGAACAGATACGCAGTATTTT. Amino acids: CSAIPTSGRTDTQYF.

The chain recombines TRBV7-2 with TRBJ2-7; TRBD1 matches 11 bases. The CDR3 is made up of 16 amino acids. Trimming removed 1 base from V and 6 bases from J; junction bases left unmatched: 8. CDR1 is SGHTA and CDR2 is FQGNSA in the germline V gene. The CDR3 coding sequence is TGTGCCAGCAGCTTAGTTCACTCCGGGACAGGGGGCGAGCAGTACTTC. Translation: CASSLVHSGTGGEQYF.

The V gene is TRBV28, the J gene TRBJ2-7; D unresolved. Germline values: CDR1 MDHEN, CDR2 SYDVKM. V lost 5 bases to trimming and J lost 9 bases, with 14 bases between them. The CDR3 runs to 12 residues. CDR3 region: CASSPDRRRQYF. The CDR3 DNA follows: TGTGCCAGCAGTCCCGATCGTCGGAGGCAGTACTTC.

V gene TRBV4-1 combines with J gene TRBJ1-3; D remains unclear. The germline V gene encodes CDR1 MGHRA and CDR2 YSYEKL. The CDR3 loop spans 16 amino acids. Between the trimmed V and J ends, which lost 0 bases and 3 bases, there was a span of 12 bases. As DNA, the CDR3 is TGCGCCAGCAGCCAAGATCCGGGAGGTTTTGGAAACACCATATATTTT. Amino acids: CASSQDPGGFGNTIYF.

The chain combines TRBV9 with TRBJ2-7; the match to TRBD2 covers 16 bases. The trim removed 4 bases at V and 2 bases at J, leaving 9 bases unmatched. Germline CDR1 SGDLS, CDR2 YYNGEE. The CDR3 consists of 18 residues. CDR3 amino acids: CASSLQPGLAGGTYEQYF. As DNA, the CDR3 is TGTGCCAGCAGCCTCCAACCGGGACTAGCGGGAGGGACCTACGAGCAGTACTTC. Looking up the rest from reference TRBV9 and TRBJ2-7 gives the full variable domain: DSGVTQTPKHLITATGQRVTLRCSPRSGDLSVYWYQQSLDQGLQFLIQYYNGEERAKGNILERFSAQQFPDLHSELNLSSLELGDSALYFCASSLQPGLAGGTYEQYFGPGTRLTVT.

The chain employs TRBV30 and TRBJ2-1, with D perhaps TRBD2 (5 bases). This CDR3 comprises 11 residues. V was shortened by 5 bases and J by 4 bases, with 6 bases between the two germline ends. In germline, CDR1 is GTSNPN, CDR2 SVGIG (reference sequence). CDR3 bases: TGTGCCTGGGAGCGGTACAATGAGCAGTTCTTC. This encodes CAWERYNEQFF.

Only one count was recorded for this clone. The CDR3 DNA reads TGTGCCAGCAGTGATGGGACAGGAAATAATTCACCCCTCCACTTT. Translating it yields CASSDGTGNNSPLHF. The rearrangement uses TRBV25-1 and TRBJ1-6; TRBD1 agrees at 8 bases. The V segment lost 3 bases and the J segment 5 bases; nucleotides outside the gene matches: 3. The CDR3 consists of 15 residues. Germline V gene lookup returns CDR1 MGHDK and CDR2 SYGVNS.

The chain joins TRBV10-2 to TRBJ2-7, with 13 positions matching TRBD2. The CDR3 loop spans 19 amino acids. The junction had 12 bases not matched to a gene; V was cut back by 2 bases and J by 2 bases. The germline CDR1 and CDR2 sequences are WSHSY and SAAADI. CDR3 loop: CASSEDYIGTSGTTYEQYF. The CDR3 DNA sequence: TGCGCCAGCAGTGAGGATTACATCGGGACTAGCGGGACCACCTACGAGCAGTACTTC.

This clone was seen a handful of times. This chain connects TRBV15 to TRBJ2-7; 10 bases map to TRBD1. Germline trimming cut 1 base from V and 3 bases from J; bases unmatched to any gene: 6. This CDR3 is 16 amino acids long. The germline V gene encodes CDR1 LNHNV and CDR2 YYDKDF (reference sequence). The CDR3 reads CATSRAPGQGDYEQYF. DNA for the CDR3: TGTGCCACCAGCAGAGCCCCAGGACAGGGGGACTACGAGCAGTACTTC.

The rearrangement uses TRBV15 and TRBJ2-3; 8 bases match TRBD2. CDR3 length: 16 residues. Trimming at V came to 5 bases and at J to 2 bases, leaving 9 bases not matched to a gene. The germline gives CDR1 LNHNV, CDR2 YYDKDF (reference sequence). For the CDR3, the DNA is TGTGCCACCAGCGCCGGACTAGCTTTCCTCACAGATACGCAGTATTTT. Encoded protein: CATSAGLAFLTDTQYF.

This chain joins TRBV27 and TRBJ2-7; the match to TRBD2 covers 10 bases. The V segment lost 2 bases and the J segment 6 bases; nucleotides outside the gene matches: 7. Germline values: CDR1 MNHEY, CDR2 SMNVEV (reference sequence). This CDR3 contains 15 residues. As DNA, the CDR3 is TGTGCCAGCAGTTTACGGCTAGCGGGAGTAGGCGAGCAGTACTTC. Residues: CASSLRLAGVGEQYF.

The rearrangement uses TRBV7-9 and TRBJ1-2; D gene uncertain. The germline V gene encodes CDR1 SEHNR and CDR2 FQNEAQ (reference sequence). The V end was cut by 6 bases, the J end by 0 bases, with 14 bases between. The CDR3 sequence is 15 residues long. The CDR3 protein is CASRSGLQANYGYTF. As DNA, the CDR3 is TGTGCCAGCAGATCGGGTCTCCAAGCTAACTATGGCTACACCTTC. Full variable domain (remainder filled in from reference TRBV7-9 and TRBJ1-2): DTGVSQNPRHKITKRGQNVTFRCDPISEHNRLYWYRQTLGQGPEFLTYFQNEAQLEKSRLLSDRFSAERPKGSFSTLEIQRTEQGDSAMYLCASRSGLQANYGYTFGSGTRLTVV.

The J gene is TRBJ1-2, the V gene TRBV4-2; D not certain. The CDR3 consists of 14 residues. V was cut by 1 base and J by 1 base, with 7 bases left in between. The germline V gene encodes CDR1 LGHNA and CDR2 YNFKEQ. This CDR3 is CASSQGTVNYGYTF. CDR3 DNA: TGTGCCAGCAGCCAAGGTACAGTTAACTATGGCTACACCTTC.

This chain connects TRBV11-3 to TRBJ1-1; D remains ambiguous. Trimming left V 1 base short and J 5 bases short, with 8 bases between. The germline CDR1 and CDR2 sequences are SGHNT and YENEEA. This CDR3 spans 13 amino acids. The CDR3 coding sequence is TGTGCCAGCAGCTTAGCCCGGAGTACTGAAGCTTTCTTT. Its translation: CASSLARSTEAFF.

In its sample, this clone was seen once. V is TRBV9 and J is TRBJ1-6; TRBD1 aligns across 8 bases. V dropped 5 bases and J dropped 6; count of bases not matched to a gene: 4. This CDR3 spans 14 amino acids. Germline V gene lookup returns CDR1 SGDLS and CDR2 YYNGEE. DNA of the CDR3: TGTGCCAGCAGTGTCGGGACAGGTAATTCACCCCTCCACTTT. This translates into CASSVGTGNSPLHF.

The chain employs TRBV6-5 and TRBJ1-1, with TRBD1 identical over 9 bases. The CDR3 runs to 15 residues. From germline, CDR1 is MNHEY and CDR2 SVGAGI. The ends lost 5 bases at V and 3 bases at J; junction bases unmatched: 7. The CDR3, as DNA: TGTGCCAGCAGTCTTTTGACAGGGGGTTACACTGAAGCTTTCTTT. Protein sequence: CASSLLTGGYTEAFF.

The chain uses TRBV19 and TRBJ2-1, with 8 bases identical to TRBD2. This CDR3 contains 16 residues. The V segment lost 5 bases and the J segment 8 bases; nucleotides outside the gene matches: 14. Germline V gene lookup returns CDR1 LNHDA and CDR2 SQIVND (reference sequence). CDR3 region: CASSFLAGQGRDEQFF. The CDR3, as DNA: TGTGCCAGTAGTTTCCTAGCGGGCCAAGGGAGGGATGAGCAGTTCTTC.

In its sample, this clone was seen a few times. In DNA, the CDR3 is TGCGCCAGCAGCGTGACGGGTAACTATGGCTACACCTTC. This codes for CASSVTGNYGYTF. The V gene is TRBV5-1, the J gene TRBJ1-2, with D unresolved. The germline V gene encodes CDR1 SGHRS and CDR2 YFSETQ. The V end was cut by 4 bases, the J end by 1 base, with 8 bases between. The CDR3 loop spans 13 amino acids.

CDR3 loop: CAARSGSGQYF. The CDR3 nucleotides read TGTGCCGCTAGGTCGGGGTCGGGGCAGTACTTC. The J gene is TRBJ2-7, the V gene TRBV27, with a possible D match to TRBD2 (5 bases). The germline V gene encodes CDR1 MNHEY and CDR2 SMNVEV (reference sequence). This CDR3 is built from 11 residues. V lost 11 bases, J lost 9 bases, and 17 bases lay in between.

This chain links TRBV7-9 with TRBJ2-1, with 10 bases that match TRBD2. Looked up from germline, CDR1 is SEHNR and CDR2 is FQNEAQ (reference sequence). The ends lost 5 bases at V and 6 bases at J; junction bases unmatched: 10. This CDR3 spans 16 amino acids. The DNA for the CDR3 is TGTGCCAGCAGCATACCGGGACTAGCGATGGCCAATGAGCAGTTCTTC. Residues: CASSIPGLAMANEQFF.

The chain combines TRBV4-1 with TRBJ2-3, with TRBD2 identical over 11 bases. CDR1 and CDR2 from the germline V gene are MGHRA and YSYEKL. The CDR3 is made up of 17 amino acids. Trimming cost V 3 bases and J 2 bases; bases outside gene matches: 7. CDR3 sequence reads: CASSHSSGRTSTDTQYF. The CDR3 nucleotides are TGCGCCAGCAGCCATTCTAGCGGGAGGACCTCCACAGATACGCAGTATTTT.

This clone appeared a few times. The rearrangement joins TRBV25-1 to TRBJ2-7; 9 nucleotides align to TRBD1. V trimming: 1 base; J trimming: 6 bases; junction bases outside the gene matches: 7. The CDR3 consists of 15 residues. Germline CDR1 is MGHDK and CDR2 is SYGVNS. The CDR3 here is CASSESGDRASEQYF. The CDR3 nucleotides are TGTGCCAGCAGTGAATCGGGGGACAGGGCATCCGAGCAGTACTTC.

This clone showed up just a few times. The chain joins TRBV18 to TRBJ2-7; TRBD1 agrees at 10 bases. The V segment lost 3 bases and the J segment 0 bases; nucleotides outside the gene matches: 5. Germline V CDR1 and CDR2: KGHSH, LQKENI. This CDR3 comprises 16 residues. The CDR3 DNA follows: TGTGCCAGCTCACCGCCGGGACAGGGGAGCTCCTACGAGCAGTACTTC. It is translated as CASSPPGQGSSYEQYF.

The CDR3, as DNA: TGTGCCAGCTCAGACCTCCGAGCTAGCAGCTACGAGCAGTACTTC. Translating it yields CASSDLRASSYEQYF. The V call is TRBV18, the J call TRBJ2-7; D is possibly TRBD2 (5 bases). The CDR3 totals 15 residues. Trimming left V 5 bases short and J 3 bases short, with 17 bases between. CDR1 KGHSH and CDR2 LQKENI come from the germline V gene.